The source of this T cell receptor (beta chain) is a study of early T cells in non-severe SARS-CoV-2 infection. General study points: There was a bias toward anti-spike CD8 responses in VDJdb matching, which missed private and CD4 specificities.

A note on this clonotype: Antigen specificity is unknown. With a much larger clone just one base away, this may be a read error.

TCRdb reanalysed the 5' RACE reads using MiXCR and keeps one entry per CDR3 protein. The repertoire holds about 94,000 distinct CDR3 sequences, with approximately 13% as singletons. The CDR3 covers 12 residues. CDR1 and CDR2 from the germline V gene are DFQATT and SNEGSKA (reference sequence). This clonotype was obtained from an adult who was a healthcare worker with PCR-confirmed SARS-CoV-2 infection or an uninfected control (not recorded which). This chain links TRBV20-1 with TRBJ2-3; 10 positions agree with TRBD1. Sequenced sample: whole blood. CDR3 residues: CSGTGGADTQFF. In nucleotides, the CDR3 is TGCAGTGGGACAGGGGGGGCAGATACGCAGTTTTTT.